This T cell receptor beta chain derives from a study of blood T cell repertoires in COVID-19. On the study more broadly: Nucleic acid was either cDNA or gDNA, and it came from T cells, B-cell-depleted T cells, or PBMCs.

In the authors' methods: Using reference gene primer amplification, nucleated cell counts were estimated. Some clones are missing from TCRdb's copy, which holds only in-frame ones; the method was immunoSEQ multiplex PCR. From that table come the V and J calls and clone size; the DNA was used to work out D and trimming. The sample carries roughly 240,000 clones, about four fifths recorded once. Participants' reported clinical history set cohort assignment. A COVID-19 case had been met by exposed participants during the 2 weeks before study entry. The CDR3 has 13 residues. CDR1 is MNHEY, CDR2 SVGAGI, per germline. V dropped 6 bases and J dropped 4 bases, with 10 bases sitting between them.

Input material: PBMCs or T cells enriched from blood (not recorded which). The chain links TRBV6-5 to TRBJ1-5; tentatively, D is TRBD1 (5 bases). The clonotype was recovered from a woman in her thirties or forties who had been exposed to COVID-19. The CDR3 spells CASRADRNQPQHF. The CDR3, as DNA: TGTGCCAGCAGGGCCGACAGAAATCAGCCCCAGCATTTT.